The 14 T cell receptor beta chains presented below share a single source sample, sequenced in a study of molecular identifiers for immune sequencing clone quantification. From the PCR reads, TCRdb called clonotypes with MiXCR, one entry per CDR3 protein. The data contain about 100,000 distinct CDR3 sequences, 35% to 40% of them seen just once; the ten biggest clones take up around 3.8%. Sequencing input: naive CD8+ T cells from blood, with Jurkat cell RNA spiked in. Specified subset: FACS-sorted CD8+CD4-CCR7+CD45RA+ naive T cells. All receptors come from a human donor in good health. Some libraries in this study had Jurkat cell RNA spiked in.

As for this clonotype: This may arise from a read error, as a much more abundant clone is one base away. CDR3 protein: CASSFEGNETFF. CDR3 nucleotide sequence: TGTGCCAGCAGCTTCGAGGGGAATGAAACTTTCTTT. The chain links TRBV7-9 to TRBJ1-1; D is possibly TRBD1 (5 bases). The CDR3 runs to 12 residues. CDR1 and CDR2 from the germline V gene are SEHNR and FQNEAQ (reference sequence).

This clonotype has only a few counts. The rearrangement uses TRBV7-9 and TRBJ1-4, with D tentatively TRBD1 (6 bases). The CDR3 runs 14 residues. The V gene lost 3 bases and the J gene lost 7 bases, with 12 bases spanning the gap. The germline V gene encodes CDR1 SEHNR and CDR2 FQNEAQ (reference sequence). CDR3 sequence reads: CASSFAGAGEKLFF. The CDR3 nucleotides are TGTGCCAGCAGCTTTGCGGGGGCTGGTGAAAAACTGTTTTTT.

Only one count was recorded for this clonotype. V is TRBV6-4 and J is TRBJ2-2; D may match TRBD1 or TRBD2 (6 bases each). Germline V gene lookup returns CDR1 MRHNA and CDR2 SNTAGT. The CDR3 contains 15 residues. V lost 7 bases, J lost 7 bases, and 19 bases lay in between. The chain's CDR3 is CASIPSQGRSGELFF. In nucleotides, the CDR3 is TGTGCCAGCATTCCCAGCCAGGGGAGGAGCGGGGAGCTGTTTTTT.

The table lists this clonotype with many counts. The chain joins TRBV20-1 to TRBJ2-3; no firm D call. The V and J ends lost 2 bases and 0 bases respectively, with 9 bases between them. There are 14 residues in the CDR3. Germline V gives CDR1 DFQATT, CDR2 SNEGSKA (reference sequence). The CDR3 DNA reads TGCAGTGCTAGACTACCTTATAGCACAGATACGCAGTATTTT. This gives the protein CSARLPYSTDTQYF.

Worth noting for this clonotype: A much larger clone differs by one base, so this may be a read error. The CDR3 here is CASSSGQGVQPQHF. The CDR3 DNA reads TGTGCCAGCAGCTCGGGACAGGGGGTTCAGCCCCAGCATTTT. The chain uses TRBV7-2 and TRBJ1-5, with TRBD1 matching 11 bases. V shed 4 bases, J shed 6 bases, and the junction held 2 bases outside the gene matches. Germline lookup yields CDR1 SGHTA and CDR2 FQGNSA. The CDR3 is 14 residues long.

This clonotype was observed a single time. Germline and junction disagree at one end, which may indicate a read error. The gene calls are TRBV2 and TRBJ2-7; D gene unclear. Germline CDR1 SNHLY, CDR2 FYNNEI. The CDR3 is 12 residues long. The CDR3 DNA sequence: TGTGCCAGCAGGGGGTCCTCACCAGAGCAGTCCTTC. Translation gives CASRGSSPEQSF.

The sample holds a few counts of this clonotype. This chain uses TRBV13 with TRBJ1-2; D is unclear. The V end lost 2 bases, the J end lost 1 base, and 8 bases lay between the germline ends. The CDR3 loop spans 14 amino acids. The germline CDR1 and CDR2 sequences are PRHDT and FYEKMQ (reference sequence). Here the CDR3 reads CASSLSRYNYGYTF. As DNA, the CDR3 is TGTGCCAGCAGCTTATCCCGCTATAACTATGGCTACACCTTC.

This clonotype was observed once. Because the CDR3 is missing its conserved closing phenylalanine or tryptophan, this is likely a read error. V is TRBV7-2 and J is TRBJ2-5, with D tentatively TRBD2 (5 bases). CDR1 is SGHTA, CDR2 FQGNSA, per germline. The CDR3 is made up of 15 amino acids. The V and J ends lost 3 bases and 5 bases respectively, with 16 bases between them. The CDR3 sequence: CASSFLSGIDETQYY. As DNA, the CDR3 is TGTGCCAGCAGCTTTCTTTCGGGGATTGACGAGACCCAGTACTAC.

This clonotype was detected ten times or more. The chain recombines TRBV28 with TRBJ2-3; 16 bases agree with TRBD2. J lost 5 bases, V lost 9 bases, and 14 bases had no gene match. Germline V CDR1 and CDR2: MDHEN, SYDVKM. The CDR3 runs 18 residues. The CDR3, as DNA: TGTGCCAGTTCTGACCCGGGACTAGCGGGAGGGCCGGGAGATACGCAGTATTTT. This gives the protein CASSDPGLAGGPGDTQYF.

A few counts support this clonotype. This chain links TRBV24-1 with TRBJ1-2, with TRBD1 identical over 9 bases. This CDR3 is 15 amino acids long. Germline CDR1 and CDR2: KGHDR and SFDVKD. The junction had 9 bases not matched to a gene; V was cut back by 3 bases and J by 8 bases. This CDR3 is CATSDIRDRVVGYTF. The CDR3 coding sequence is TGTGCCACCAGTGATATCCGGGACAGGGTCGTCGGCTACACCTTC.

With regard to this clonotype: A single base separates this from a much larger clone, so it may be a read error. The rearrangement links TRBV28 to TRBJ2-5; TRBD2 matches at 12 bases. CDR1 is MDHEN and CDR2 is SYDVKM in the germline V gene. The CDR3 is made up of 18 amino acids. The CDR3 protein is CASRLYWTSGIGRETQYF. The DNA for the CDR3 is TGTGCCAGCAGGTTATATTGGACTAGCGGGATCGGTCGAGAGACCCAGTACTTC.

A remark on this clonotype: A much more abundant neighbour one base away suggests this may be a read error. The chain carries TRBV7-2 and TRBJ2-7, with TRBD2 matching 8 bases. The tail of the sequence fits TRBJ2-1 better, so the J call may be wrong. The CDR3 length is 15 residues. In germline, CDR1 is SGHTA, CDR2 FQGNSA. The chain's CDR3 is CASSGLSGRPYEQFF. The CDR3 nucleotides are TGTGCCAGCAGTGGTCTCAGCGGGAGACCCTACGAGCAGTTCTTC.

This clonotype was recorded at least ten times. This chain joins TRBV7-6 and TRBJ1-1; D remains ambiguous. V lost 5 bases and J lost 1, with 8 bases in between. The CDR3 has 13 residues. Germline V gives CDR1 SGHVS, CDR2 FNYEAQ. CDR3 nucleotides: TGTGCCAGCAGCCACGGACCGAACACTGAAGCTTTCTTT. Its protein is CASSHGPNTEAFF.

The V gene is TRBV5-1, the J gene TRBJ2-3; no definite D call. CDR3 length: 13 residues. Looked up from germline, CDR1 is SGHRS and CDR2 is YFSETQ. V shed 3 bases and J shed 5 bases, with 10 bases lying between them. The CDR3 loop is CASSYLHGDTQYF. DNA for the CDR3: TGCGCCAGCAGCTACTTACACGGAGATACGCAGTATTTT.